The T cell receptor beta chain under discussion was sequenced for a study of blood T cell repertoires in COVID-19. Study context: Samples taken during acute and convalescent COVID-19 were collected in the United States, Italy and Spain.

As processed by the authors: Researchers report that nucleated cell counts were estimated from reference gene primer amplification. Measured with immunoSEQ multiplex PCR; TCRdb has only the in-frame clones, and not every one. V and J calls and clone size are as listed in that table; D and trimming were resolved from the DNA. The table has about 240,000 clones, 86% seen once; the top ten hold 5.5% to 8%. Trimming took 6 bases from V and 2 from J; bases not matched to a gene: 2. CDR3 length: 13 amino acids. The genes are TRBV12-3 or TRBV12-4 and TRBJ2-7; 9 bases are a match to TRBD2. The source material was peripheral blood. The clonotype originates from a man aged 55 to 70 with acute or convalescent COVID-19. CDR3 nucleotides: TGTGCCAGCAGGACTAGCGGTACCTACGAGCAGTACTTC. Residues: CASRTSGTYEQYF.